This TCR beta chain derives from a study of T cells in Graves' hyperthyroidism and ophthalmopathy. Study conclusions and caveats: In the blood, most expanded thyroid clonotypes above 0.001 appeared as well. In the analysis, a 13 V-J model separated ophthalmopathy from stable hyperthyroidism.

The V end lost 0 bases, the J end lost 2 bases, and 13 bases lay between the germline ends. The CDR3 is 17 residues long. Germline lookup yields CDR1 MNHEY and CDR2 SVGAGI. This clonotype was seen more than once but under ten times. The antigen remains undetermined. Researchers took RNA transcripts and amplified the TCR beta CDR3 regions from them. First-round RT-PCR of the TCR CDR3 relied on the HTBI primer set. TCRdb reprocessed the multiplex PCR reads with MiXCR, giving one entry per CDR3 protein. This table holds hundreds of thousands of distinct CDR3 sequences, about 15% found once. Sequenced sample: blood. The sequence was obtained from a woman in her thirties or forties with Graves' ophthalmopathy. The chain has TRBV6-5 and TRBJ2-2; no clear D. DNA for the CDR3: TGTGCCAGCAGTTACTCAGCCGAAAGTCAAAACACCGGGGAGCTGTTTTTT. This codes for CASSYSAESQNTGELFF.